This T cell receptor beta chain was captured by sequencing in a study of T cells after yellow fever vaccination. The V segment lost 4 bases and the J segment 4 bases; nucleotides outside the gene matches: 5. The germline CDR1 and CDR2 sequences are MNHNY and SVGAGI (reference sequence). This CDR3 comprises 14 residues. TCRdb itself ran the 5' RACE reads through MiXCR, one entry per CDR3 protein. The repertoire has some 350,000 distinct CDR3 sequences, roughly 4% of them found once; the top ten carry approximately 24%. This clonotype occurred many times. The chain couples TRBV6-6 to TRBJ2-5; TRBD2 matches at 8 bases. The sample in question was PBMCs, obtained 5 days after the yellow fever booster vaccination. The receptor was isolated from a man aged 18 to 35 who received the YFV17D yellow fever vaccine. This chain's CDR3 is CASSFSGGAETQYF. As DNA, the CDR3 is TGTGCCAGCAGTTTCTCCGGGGGGGCAGAGACCCAGTACTTC.